Detailed here is one T cell receptor (beta chain). Its antigen remains unknown. The PCR contained 60 Vbeta and 13 Jbeta primers. Using immunoSEQ multiplex PCR, the repertoire was profiled, and TCRdb retains in-frame clones only, with some absent. The repertoire includes fewer than 250,000 clones, just under 75% of them detected once, and approximately 4.6% sits in the top ten. These data come from a study of cytomegalovirus exposure and HLA in healthy donors. CDR1 and CDR2 (germline): LGHNA, YSLEER. The CDR3 has 17 amino acids. The ends were cut back, 0 bases at V and 6 bases at J, with 20 bases in the middle. Overall study results and limits: Several top significant clusters appeared, in a later analysis, to be linked to common viral pathogens. There was a cluster of highly shared sequence variants that was likely a sequencing artifact. Presence/absence results assume similar sequencing depth per donor, which may not hold.

The sample taken for sequencing was PBMCs. The TCR originated in a young man in good health and CMV-seropositive. This rearrangement joins TRBV4-3 to TRBJ2-5; tentatively, D is TRBD2 (7 bases). CDR3 coding DNA: TGCGCCAGCAGCCAAGATCCCCCTTGGGGGGGCAGAAAGACCCAGTACTTC. This translates into CASSQDPPWGGRKTQYF.